The 25 T cell receptor beta chains presented below share a single source sample, sequenced in a study of CD8+ T cells in alopecia areata. Treatment meaning: oral pan-JAK inhibitor, 5-10 mg twice daily. Reverse transcription of extracted RNA yielded cDNA, which provided the sequencing template. The protocol was immunoSEQ multiplex PCR, while the TCRdb copy is restricted to in-frame clones and leaves out a portion. In the table there are about 250,000 clones, roughly 60% of which are singletons. The input for sequencing was CD4+ T cells sorted from blood, taken around week 53, from a patient treated with tofacitinib. The receptors shown here come from a human donor with alopecia areata.

The chain links TRBV5-4 to TRBJ2-3; D not certain. This CDR3 is built from 13 residues. Per germline, CDR1 SGHNT and CDR2 YYREEE (reference sequence). The V end lost 0 bases, the J end lost 4 bases, and 6 bases lay between the germline ends. The CDR3 DNA is TGTGCCAGCAGCTTGGCAGGTCCAGATACGCAGTATTTT. Translating gives CASSLAGPDTQYF.

J is TRBJ2-5 and V is TRBV29-1; D is unclear. V was cut by 8 bases and J by 1 base, with 11 bases left in between. Germline loops: CDR1 SQVTM, CDR2 ANQGSEA. CDR3 length equals 12 residues. The CDR3 loop reads CSPADGQETQYF. CDR3 sequence (DNA): TGCAGCCCCGCGGACGGCCAAGAGACCCAGTACTTC.

The CDR3 protein is CASSGGTGFSSTDTQYF. DNA for the CDR3: TGTGCCAGCAGTGGGGGAACAGGTTTTTCTAGCACAGATACGCAGTATTTT. The V call is TRBV25-1, the J call TRBJ2-3; D perhaps matches TRBD1 (5 bases). Trimming took off 4 bases at V and 0 bases at J, with 17 bases between the two ends. The germline CDR1 and CDR2 sequences are MGHDK and SYGVNS. The CDR3 runs 17 residues.

The rearrangement uses TRBV9 and TRBJ2-1, with D unclear. V was trimmed by 7 bases and J by 0 bases, leaving 8 bases between them. Germline-derived CDR1 and CDR2 are SGDLS and YYNGEE. The CDR3 is 13 amino acids. This chain's CDR3 is CASGLSSYNEQFF. For the CDR3, the DNA is TGTGCCAGCGGCCTCTCCTCCTACAATGAGCAGTTCTTC.

This chain uses TRBV5-1 with TRBJ2-7; D is unclear. This CDR3 contains 13 residues. With 3 bases removed from V and 2 bases from J, the gap between germline ends came to 9 bases. Germline V gene lookup returns CDR1 SGHRS and CDR2 YFSETQ. CDR3: CASSSPTAYEQYF. As DNA, the CDR3 is TGCGCCAGCAGCTCCCCGACTGCCTACGAGCAGTACTTC.

The chain couples TRBV5-1 to TRBJ2-3, with TRBD2 matching 16 bases. This CDR3 contains 21 residues. Germline V gives CDR1 SGHRS, CDR2 YFSETQ. The ends lost 3 bases at V and 3 bases at J; junction bases unmatched: 16. CDR3 nucleotides: TGCGCCAGCAGCTACCCCGGGACTAGCGGGGGGGCCGAGGTACAAACAGATACGCAGTATTTT. It specifies CASSYPGTSGGAEVQTDTQYF.

The chain combines TRBV7-9 with TRBJ2-5; D is perhaps TRBD2 (6 bases). Germline loops: CDR1 SEHNR, CDR2 FQNEAQ (reference sequence). The CDR3 is 14 amino acids. V was pared by 4 bases and J by 5 bases, with 14 bases between. CDR3 loop: CASSYGGVRETQYF. For the CDR3, the DNA is TGTGCCAGCAGCTATGGCGGGGTTCGGGAGACCCAGTACTTC.

The gene calls are TRBV6-1 and TRBJ2-1; the D is unclear. Per the germline V gene, CDR1 is MNHNS and CDR2 is SASEGT. This CDR3 has 11 residues. V was clipped by 7 bases and J by 8 bases, with 9 bases between them. This CDR3 is CASTERDEQFF. In DNA, the CDR3 is TGTGCCAGCACAGAACGGGATGAGCAGTTCTTC.

CDR3 loop: CASSYAGVGTYEQYF. In DNA form, the CDR3 reads TGTGCCAGCAGTTATGCAGGGGTAGGGACCTACGAGCAGTACTTC. The genes are TRBV6-5 and TRBJ2-7; TRBD1 might be the D (6 bases). The length of the CDR3 is 15 residues. With 3 bases removed from V and 2 bases from J, the gap between germline ends came to 14 bases. From germline, CDR1 is MNHEY and CDR2 SVGAGI.

This clone was picked up a small number of times. The V and J genes are TRBV5-6 and TRBJ2-7; D unclear. With 2 bases removed from V and 2 bases from J, the gap between germline ends came to 11 bases. Germline V gene sequence: CDR1 SGHDT, CDR2 YYEEEE. The CDR3 covers 14 residues. In DNA, the CDR3 is TGTGCCAGCAGCTTTCGACTTTCGACCTACGAGCAGTACTTC. Encoded protein: CASSFRLSTYEQYF.

The V and J genes are TRBV6-5 and TRBJ1-1; D not certain. Germline CDR1 and CDR2: MNHEY and SVGAGI. This CDR3 has 16 amino acids. Trimming took off 2 bases at V and 0 bases at J, with 13 bases between the two ends. CDR3 coding DNA: TGTGCCAGCAGTTACGGAGCGGCAGGAATGAACACTGAAGCTTTCTTT. It translates to CASSYGAAGMNTEAFF.

The chain has TRBV29-1 and TRBJ1-1; D is ambiguous. Germline-derived CDR1 and CDR2 are SQVTM and ANQGSEA. V was pared by 5 bases and J by 1 base, with 14 bases between. CDR3 size: 14 residues. The chain's CDR3 is CSVFPLTANTEAFF. The CDR3 DNA reads TGCAGCGTTTTCCCATTAACTGCGAACACTGAAGCTTTCTTT.

The chain carries TRBV6-6 and TRBJ1-6; TRBD1 matches 8 bases. V shed 6 bases and J 7 bases; nucleotides not matched to a gene: 8. CDR3 size: 15 residues. CDR1 MNHNY and CDR2 SVGAGI come from the germline V gene (reference sequence). The CDR3 loop is CASSETGQGNSPLHF. The DNA for the CDR3 is TGTGCCAGCAGCGAGACCGGACAGGGAAATTCACCCCTCCACTTT.

This sequence joins TRBV18 and TRBJ1-5, with D possibly TRBD1 on 5 matching bases. CDR3 length: 14 amino acids. The V gene's germline CDR1 is KGHSH and CDR2 LQKENI. V was pared by 3 bases and J by 6 bases, with 12 bases between. The CDR3 DNA is TGTGCCAGCTCACCCTACCGGGACGCTCAGCCCCAGCATTTT. Its translation is CASSPYRDAQPQHF.

The chain links TRBV4-1 to TRBJ1-2, with D hard to call. There are 16 residues in the CDR3. Trimming stripped 0 bases from V and 0 bases from J, with 11 bases between. Germline V gives CDR1 MGHRA, CDR2 YSYEKL. In DNA form, the CDR3 reads TGCGCCAGCAGCCAAGATCTAGGTTTAACTAACTATGGCTACACCTTC. Its protein is CASSQDLGLTNYGYTF.

CDR3 amino acids: CASRLSWSGGADTQYF. The CDR3 DNA sequence: TGCGCCAGCAGACTTTCGTGGTCGGGGGGAGCAGATACGCAGTATTTT. The rearrangement joins TRBV5-1 to TRBJ2-3, with 7 bases that match TRBD2. V was clipped by 5 bases and J by 4 bases; unmatched bases: 13. This CDR3 is 16 amino acids long. Germline V gene data show CDR1 as SGHRS and CDR2 as YFSETQ.

This clone was picked up a small number of times. V and J are TRBV29-1 and TRBJ2-5; D gene uncertain. V shed 0 bases and J shed 2 bases, with 4 bases lying between them. CDR1 is SQVTM, CDR2 ANQGSEA, per germline. The CDR3 is made up of 12 amino acids. The CDR3 here is CSVEEQQETQYF. CDR3 coding DNA: TGCAGCGTTGAAGAACAGCAAGAGACCCAGTACTTC.

This chain links TRBV7-8 with TRBJ1-5, with a weak D call TRBD1 (6 bases). Germline-derived CDR1 and CDR2 are SGHVS and FQNEAQ. V dropped 5 bases and J dropped 5 bases, with 13 bases sitting between them. The CDR3 extends over 14 amino acids. This CDR3 is CASSRTARDQPQHF. The CDR3 coding sequence is TGTGCCAGCAGCCGGACAGCCCGAGATCAGCCCCAGCATTTT.

The chain links TRBV4-2 to TRBJ2-7; D possibly corresponds to TRBD2 (6 bases). The CDR3 consists of 12 residues. Trimming removed 4 bases from V and 7 bases from J, with 11 bases in between. Germline V gives CDR1 LGHNA, CDR2 YNFKEQ. The CDR3 region has the DNA TGTGCCAGCAGCCGGCGGGGTGGGGAGCAGTACTTC. Translated, it gives CASSRRGGEQYF.

The chain carries TRBV7-9 and TRBJ2-7; 10 bases are shared with TRBD1. The CDR3 spans 15 residues. Germline loops: CDR1 SEHNR, CDR2 FQNEAQ (reference sequence). The junction had 6 bases not matched to a gene; V was cut back by 6 bases and J by 1 base. The CDR3 nucleotides are TGTGCCAGCAGTCCCGGGACAGGGGTATCCTACGAGCAGTACTTC. It translates to CASSPGTGVSYEQYF.

This clone was seen more than once but under ten times. The rearrangement joins TRBV29-1 to TRBJ2-1, with D maybe TRBD1 (6 bases). This CDR3 spans 14 amino acids. V shed 6 bases and J shed 7 bases, with 19 bases lying between them. Germline CDR1 and CDR2: SQVTM and ANQGSEA. CDR3 residues: CSVAPGTKGNEQFF. CDR3 coding DNA: TGCAGCGTAGCACCCGGGACAAAAGGGAATGAGCAGTTCTTC.

This clone appeared once. The rearrangement links TRBV6-6 to TRBJ2-7; TRBD1 aligns across 7 bases. This CDR3 is built from 15 residues. Germline CDR1 reads MNHNY; CDR2 reads SVGAGI (reference sequence). Trimming took 2 bases from V and 0 from J; bases not matched to a gene: 4. The CDR3 sequence: CASSYEWTGSYEQYF. The CDR3 DNA is TGTGCCAGCAGTTACGAATGGACAGGCTCCTACGAGCAGTACTTC.

V is TRBV5-6 and J is TRBJ2-7; TRBD1 matches 8 bases. CDR3 size: 15 residues. V was clipped by 1 base and J by 6 bases; unmatched bases: 9. Germline CDR1 is SGHDT and CDR2 is YYEEEE. The CDR3 region has the DNA TGTGCCAGCAGCTTGAGCTTACGACAGGGGATCGAGCAGTACTTC. It yields the protein CASSLSLRQGIEQYF.

The chain uses TRBV29-1 and TRBJ1-1; D not certain. Germline CDR1 SQVTM, CDR2 ANQGSEA. The V gene lost 6 bases and the J gene lost 4 bases, with 15 bases spanning the gap. The CDR3 is 13 residues long. The CDR3 DNA is TGCAGCGTGTCCCGGGCCGGGTCCACTGAAGCTTTCTTT. The encoded protein is CSVSRAGSTEAFF.

This chain links TRBV27 with TRBJ1-1; D unresolved. V was clipped by 5 bases and J by 1 base, with 14 bases between them. The germline gives CDR1 MNHEY, CDR2 SMNVEV (reference sequence). This CDR3 is built from 15 residues. CDR3 residues: CASSLQGGRNTEAFF. CDR3 coding DNA: TGTGCCAGCAGTCTGCAAGGCGGCCGGAACACTGAAGCTTTCTTT.